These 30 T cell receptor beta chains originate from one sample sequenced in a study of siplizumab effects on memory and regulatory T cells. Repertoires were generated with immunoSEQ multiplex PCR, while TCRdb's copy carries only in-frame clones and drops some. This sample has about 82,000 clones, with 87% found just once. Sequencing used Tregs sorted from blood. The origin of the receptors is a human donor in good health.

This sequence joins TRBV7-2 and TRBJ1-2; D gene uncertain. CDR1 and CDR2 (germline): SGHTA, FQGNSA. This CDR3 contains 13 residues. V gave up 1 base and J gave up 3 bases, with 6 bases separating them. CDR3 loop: CASSLEAYYGYTF. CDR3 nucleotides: TGTGCCAGCAGCTTAGAGGCTTACTATGGCTACACCTTC.

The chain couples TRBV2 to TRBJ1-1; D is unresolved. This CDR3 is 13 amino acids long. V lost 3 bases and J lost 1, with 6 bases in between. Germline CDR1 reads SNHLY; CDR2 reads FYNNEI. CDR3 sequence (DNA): TGTGCCAGCAGTGACGGCAGGAACACTGAAGCTTTCTTT. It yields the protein CASSDGRNTEAFF.

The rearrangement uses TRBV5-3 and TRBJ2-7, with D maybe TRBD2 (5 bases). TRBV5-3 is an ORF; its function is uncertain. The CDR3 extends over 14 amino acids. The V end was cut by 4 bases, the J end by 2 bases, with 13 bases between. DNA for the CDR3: TGTGCCAGAAGCCAGAGGGTAAGCCCCTACGAGCAGTACTTC. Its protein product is CARSQRVSPYEQYF.

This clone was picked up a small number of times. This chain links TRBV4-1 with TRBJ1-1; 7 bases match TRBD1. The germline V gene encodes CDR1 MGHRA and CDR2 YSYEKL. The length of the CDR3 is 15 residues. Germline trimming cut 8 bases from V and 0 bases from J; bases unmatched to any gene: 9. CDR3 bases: TGCGCCAGCTCCATCCGGGGACAGTTGAACACTGAAGCTTTCTTT. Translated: CASSIRGQLNTEAFF.

The CDR3 here is CASSRRDRGAYEQYF. In nucleotides, the CDR3 is TGTGCCAGCAGCCGCCGGGACAGGGGTGCCTACGAGCAGTACTTC. The chain has TRBV6-5 and TRBJ2-7; 10 bases align to TRBD1. Germline V lookup: CDR1 MNHEY, CDR2 SVGAGI. The CDR3 has 15 residues. V gave up 6 bases and J gave up 2 bases; unmatched junction bases: 7.

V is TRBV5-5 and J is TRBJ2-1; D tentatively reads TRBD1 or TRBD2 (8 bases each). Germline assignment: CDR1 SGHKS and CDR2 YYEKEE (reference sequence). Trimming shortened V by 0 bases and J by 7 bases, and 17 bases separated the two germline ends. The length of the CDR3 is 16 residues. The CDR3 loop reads CASSLEGSGTGNEQFF. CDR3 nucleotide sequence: TGTGCCAGCAGCTTGGAAGGTAGCGGGACAGGAAATGAGCAGTTCTTC.

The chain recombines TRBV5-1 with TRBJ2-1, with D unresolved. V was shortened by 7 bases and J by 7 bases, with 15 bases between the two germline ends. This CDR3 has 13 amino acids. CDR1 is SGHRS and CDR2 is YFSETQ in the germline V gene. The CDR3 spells CASGSRNVNEQFF. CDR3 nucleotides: TGCGCCAGCGGTTCTAGAAACGTGAATGAGCAGTTCTTC.

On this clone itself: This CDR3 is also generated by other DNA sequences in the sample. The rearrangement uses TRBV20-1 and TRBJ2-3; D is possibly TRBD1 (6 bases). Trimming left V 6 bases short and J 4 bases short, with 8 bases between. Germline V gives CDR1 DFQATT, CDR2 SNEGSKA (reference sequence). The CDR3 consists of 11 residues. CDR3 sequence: CSARTADTQYF. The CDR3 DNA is TGCAGTGCCCGGACAGCAGATACGCAGTATTTT.

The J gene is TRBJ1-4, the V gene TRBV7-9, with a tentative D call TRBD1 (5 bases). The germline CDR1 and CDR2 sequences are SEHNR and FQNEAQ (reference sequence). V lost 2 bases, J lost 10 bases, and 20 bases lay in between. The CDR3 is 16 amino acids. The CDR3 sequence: CASSLMPGTVGGKLFF. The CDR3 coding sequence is TGTGCCAGCAGCTTAATGCCCGGGACCGTGGGAGGAAAACTGTTTTTT.

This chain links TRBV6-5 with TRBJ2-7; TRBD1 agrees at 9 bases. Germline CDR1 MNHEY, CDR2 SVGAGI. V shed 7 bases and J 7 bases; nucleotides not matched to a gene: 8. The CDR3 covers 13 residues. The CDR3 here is CASIGTGRVEQYF. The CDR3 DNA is TGTGCCAGCATCGGGACAGGGAGGGTAGAGCAGTACTTC.

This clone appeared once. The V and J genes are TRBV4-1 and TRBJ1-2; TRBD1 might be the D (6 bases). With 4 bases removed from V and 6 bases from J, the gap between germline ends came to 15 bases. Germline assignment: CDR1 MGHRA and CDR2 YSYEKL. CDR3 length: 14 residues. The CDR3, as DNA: TGCGCCAGCAGCCTCCAGGGGCTGACGGATGGCTACACCTTC. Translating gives CASSLQGLTDGYTF.

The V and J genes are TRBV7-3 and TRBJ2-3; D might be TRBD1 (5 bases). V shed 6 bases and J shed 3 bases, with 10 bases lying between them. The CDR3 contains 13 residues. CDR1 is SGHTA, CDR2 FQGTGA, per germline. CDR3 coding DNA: TGTGCCAGCAGGATTACAGGAACAGATACGCAGTATTTT. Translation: CASRITGTDTQYF.

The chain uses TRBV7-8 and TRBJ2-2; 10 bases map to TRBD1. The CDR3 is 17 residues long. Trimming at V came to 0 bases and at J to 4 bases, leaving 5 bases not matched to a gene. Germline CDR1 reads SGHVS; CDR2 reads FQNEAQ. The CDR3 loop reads CASSLALGQGSTGELFF. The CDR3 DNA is TGTGCCAGCAGCTTAGCGCTGGGACAGGGGAGCACCGGGGAGCTGTTTTTT.

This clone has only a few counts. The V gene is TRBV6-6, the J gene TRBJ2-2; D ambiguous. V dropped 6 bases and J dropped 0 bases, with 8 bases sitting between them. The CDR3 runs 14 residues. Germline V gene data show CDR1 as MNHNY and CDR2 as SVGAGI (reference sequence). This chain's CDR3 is CASSPVTNTGELFF. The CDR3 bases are TGTGCCAGCAGCCCAGTAACGAACACCGGGGAGCTGTTTTTT.

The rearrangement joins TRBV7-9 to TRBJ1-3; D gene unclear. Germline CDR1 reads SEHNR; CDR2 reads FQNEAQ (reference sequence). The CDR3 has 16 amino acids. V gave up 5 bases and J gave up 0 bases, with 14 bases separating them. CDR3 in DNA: TGTGCCAGCAGCCAGGAGTTGAAGGTCTCTGGAAACACCATATATTTT. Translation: CASSQELKVSGNTIYF.

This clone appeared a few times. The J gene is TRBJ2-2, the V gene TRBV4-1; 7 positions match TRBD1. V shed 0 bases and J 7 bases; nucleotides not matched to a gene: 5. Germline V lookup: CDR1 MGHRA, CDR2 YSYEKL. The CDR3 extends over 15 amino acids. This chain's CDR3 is CASSQDGTGDGELFF. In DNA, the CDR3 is TGCGCCAGCAGCCAAGATGGAACAGGGGACGGGGAGCTGTTTTTT.

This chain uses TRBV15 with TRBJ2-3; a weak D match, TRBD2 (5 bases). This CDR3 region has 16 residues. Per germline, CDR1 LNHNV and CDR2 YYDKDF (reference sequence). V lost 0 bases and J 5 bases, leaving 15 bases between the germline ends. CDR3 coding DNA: TGTGCCACCAGCAGAGAAGGGTTAGCGTGGAGAGATACGCAGTATTTT. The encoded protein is CATSREGLAWRDTQYF.

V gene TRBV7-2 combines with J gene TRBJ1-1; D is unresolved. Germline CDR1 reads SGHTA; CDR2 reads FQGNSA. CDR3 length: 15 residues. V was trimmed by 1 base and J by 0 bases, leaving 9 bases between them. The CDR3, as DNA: TGTGCCAGCAGCTTAGAAGTTTTCCTGAACACTGAAGCTTTCTTT. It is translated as CASSLEVFLNTEAFF.

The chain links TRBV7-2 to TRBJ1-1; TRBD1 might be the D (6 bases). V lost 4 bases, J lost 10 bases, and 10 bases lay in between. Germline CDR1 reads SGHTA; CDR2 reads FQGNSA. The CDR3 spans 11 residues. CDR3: CASSSRGGAFF. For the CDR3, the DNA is TGTGCCAGCAGCTCAAGAGGGGGAGCTTTCTTT.

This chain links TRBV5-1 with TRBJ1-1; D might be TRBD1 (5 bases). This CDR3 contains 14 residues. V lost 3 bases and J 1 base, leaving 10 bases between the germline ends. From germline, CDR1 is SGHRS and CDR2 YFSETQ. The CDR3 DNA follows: TGCGCCAGCAGCTCCGGGGGGTGGAACACTGAAGCTTTCTTT. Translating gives CASSSGGWNTEAFF.

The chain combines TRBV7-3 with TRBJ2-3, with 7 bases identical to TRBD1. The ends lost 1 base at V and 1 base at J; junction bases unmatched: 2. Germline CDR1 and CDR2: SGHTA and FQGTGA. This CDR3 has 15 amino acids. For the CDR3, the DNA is TGTGCCAGCAGCTTAAGACAGGGCGGCACAGATACGCAGTATTTT. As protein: CASSLRQGGTDTQYF.

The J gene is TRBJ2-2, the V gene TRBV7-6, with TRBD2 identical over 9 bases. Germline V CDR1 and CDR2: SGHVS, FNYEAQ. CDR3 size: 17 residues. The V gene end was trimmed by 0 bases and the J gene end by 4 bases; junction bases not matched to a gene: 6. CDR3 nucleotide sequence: TGTGCCAGCAGCTTAGCTGGCGGGGGGGCCGTCACCGGGGAGCTGTTTTTT. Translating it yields CASSLAGGGAVTGELFF.

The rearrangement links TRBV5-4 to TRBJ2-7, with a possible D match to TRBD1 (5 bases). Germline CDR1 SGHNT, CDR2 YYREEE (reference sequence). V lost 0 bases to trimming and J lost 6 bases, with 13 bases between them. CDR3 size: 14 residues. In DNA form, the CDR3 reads TGTGCCAGCAGCTTGGGACAGATATTCCGCGAGCAGTACTTC. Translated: CASSLGQIFREQYF.

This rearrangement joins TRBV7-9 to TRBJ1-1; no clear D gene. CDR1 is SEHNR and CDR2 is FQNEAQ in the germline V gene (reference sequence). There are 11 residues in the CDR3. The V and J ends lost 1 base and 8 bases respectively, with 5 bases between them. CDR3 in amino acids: CASSLVWEAFF. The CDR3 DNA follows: TGTGCCAGCAGCTTAGTTTGGGAAGCTTTCTTT.

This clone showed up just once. The CDR3 nucleotides read TGTGCCAGCAGCTTAGCCAACACTGAAGCTTTCTTT. This translates into CASSLANTEAFF. This chain uses TRBV11-1 with TRBJ1-1; D not certain. Trimming took off 0 bases at V and 2 bases at J, with 1 base between the two ends. Germline V gives CDR1 SGHAT, CDR2 FQDESV (reference sequence). The CDR3 contains 12 residues. The full variable domain, with the rest looked up from reference TRBV11-1 and TRBJ1-1, is EAEVAQSPRYKITEKSQAVAFWCDPISGHATLYWYRQILGQGPELLVQFQDESVVDDSQLPKDRFSAERLKGVDSTLKIQPAELGDSAMYLCASSLANTEAFFGQGTRLTVV.

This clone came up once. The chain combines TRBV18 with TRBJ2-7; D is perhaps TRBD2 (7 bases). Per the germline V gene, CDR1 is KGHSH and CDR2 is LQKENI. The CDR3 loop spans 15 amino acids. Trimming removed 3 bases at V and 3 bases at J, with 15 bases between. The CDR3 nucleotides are TGTGCCAGCTCACCCTCAAACAGGGAGGGCTACGAGCAGTACTTC. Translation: CASSPSNREGYEQYF.

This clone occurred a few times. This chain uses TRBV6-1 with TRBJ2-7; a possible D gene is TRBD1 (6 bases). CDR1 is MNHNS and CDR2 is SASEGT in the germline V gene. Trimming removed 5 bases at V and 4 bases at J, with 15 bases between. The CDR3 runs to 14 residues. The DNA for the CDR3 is TGTGCCAGCAGTTCTCAGACAGGACCTTACGAGCAGTACTTC. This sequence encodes CASSSQTGPYEQYF.

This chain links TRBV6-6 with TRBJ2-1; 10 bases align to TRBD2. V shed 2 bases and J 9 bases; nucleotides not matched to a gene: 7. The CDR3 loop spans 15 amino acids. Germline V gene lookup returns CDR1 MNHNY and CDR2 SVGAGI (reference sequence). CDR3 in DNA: TGTGCCAGCAGTTACGCAGCGGGGGGGCCAGGTGAGCAGTTCTTC. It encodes CASSYAAGGPGEQFF.

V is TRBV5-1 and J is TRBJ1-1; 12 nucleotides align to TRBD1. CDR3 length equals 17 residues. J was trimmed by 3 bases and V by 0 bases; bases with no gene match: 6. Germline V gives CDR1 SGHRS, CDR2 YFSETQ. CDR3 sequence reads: CASSLAGTGGGYTEAFF. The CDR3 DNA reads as TGCGCCAGCAGCTTGGCCGGGACAGGGGGCGGTTACACTGAAGCTTTCTTT.

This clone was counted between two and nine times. CDR3 sequence (DNA): TGTGCCAGCAGCCCCTCAGGGAGGGGGGCCCATGGGAACACTGAAGCTTTCTTT. Its translation: CASSPSGRGAHGNTEAFF. The rearrangement uses TRBV14 and TRBJ1-1, with a possible D match to TRBD1 (6 bases). The CDR3 contains 18 residues. Trimming cost V 4 bases and J 1 base, with 22 bases left between them. The V gene's germline CDR1 is SGHDN and CDR2 FVKESK.